The 26 T cell receptor beta chains below all came from one sample that was sequenced in a study of cytotoxic CD8 clonotypes in ibrutinib-treated CLL. Generated by immunoSEQ multiplex PCR, the TCRdb table keeps only in-frame clones and is missing some. The profile shows 150,000 or so clones, over 75% of them singletons. Sequencing used PBMCs, obtained after 36 months of ibrutinib treatment. The receptor source for this set is a human donor with chronic lymphocytic leukemia.

In its sample, this clone was seen a few times. V gene TRBV30 combines with J gene TRBJ1-6; the D gene is possibly TRBD1 (5 bases). The CDR3 contains 13 residues. CDR1 is GTSNPN, CDR2 SVGIG, per germline (reference sequence). V was shortened by 0 bases and J by 9 bases, with 9 bases between the two germline ends. This CDR3 is CAWSVGDASPLHF. For the CDR3, the DNA is TGTGCCTGGAGTGTAGGGGACGCTTCACCCCTCCACTTT.

The V gene is TRBV29-1, the J gene TRBJ2-7; possible D gene TRBD1, 6 bases. V dropped 3 bases and J dropped 6 bases, with 12 bases sitting between them. CDR1 SQVTM and CDR2 ANQGSEA come from the germline V gene. This CDR3 region has 12 residues. The chain's CDR3 is CSVETGVAEQYF. CDR3 DNA sequence: TGCAGCGTTGAGACAGGAGTGGCCGAGCAGTACTTC.

This clone was detected once. The rearrangement joins TRBV7-9 to TRBJ2-3, with 11 bases that match TRBD2. J lost 2 bases, V lost 2 bases, and 3 bases had no gene match. The CDR3 has 16 amino acids. CDR1 and CDR2 from the germline V gene are SEHNR and FQNEAQ (reference sequence). The chain's CDR3 is CASSLTSGSITDTQYF. CDR3 DNA sequence: TGTGCCAGCAGCTTAACTAGCGGGAGCATCACAGATACGCAGTATTTT. The full variable domain, completed using reference TRBV7-9 and TRBJ2-3, is DTGVSQNPRHKITKRGQNVTFRCDPISEHNRLYWYRQTLGQGPEFLTYFQNEAQLEKSRLLSDRFSAERPKGSFSTLEIQRTEQGDSAMYLCASSLTSGSITDTQYFGPGTRLTVL.

V and J are TRBV29-1 and TRBJ2-7; D unresolved. This CDR3 is built from 14 residues. The germline V gene encodes CDR1 SQVTM and CDR2 ANQGSEA. V was clipped by 7 bases and J by 0 bases, with 16 bases between them. The CDR3 nucleotides are TGCAGCGCCGTATCACTCGGAGACTCCTACGAGCAGTACTTC. Protein: CSAVSLGDSYEQYF.

The chain joins TRBV30 to TRBJ2-5; 12 bases are shared with TRBD2. CDR3 length equals 15 residues. The junction had 10 bases not matched to a gene; V was cut back by 4 bases and J by 7 bases. Germline V gene sequence: CDR1 GTSNPN, CDR2 SVGIG (reference sequence). This chain's CDR3 is CAWNRLAGVITTQYF. CDR3 DNA sequence: TGTGCCTGGAACAGACTAGCGGGAGTTATAACGACCCAGTACTTC.

This clone showed up just a few times. The gene calls are TRBV10-3 and TRBJ1-3; D is ambiguous. CDR3 length: 13 residues. Germline V gives CDR1 ENHRY, CDR2 SYGVKD. V dropped 7 bases and J dropped 2 bases, with 9 bases sitting between them. The CDR3 bases are TGTGCCATCACTGGAATAGCTGGAAACACCATATATTTT. Its translation: CAITGIAGNTIYF.

The DNA for the CDR3 is TGTGCCAGCAGATCCGGACAGCAAGAGACCCAGTACTTC. As protein: CASRSGQQETQYF. This rearrangement joins TRBV6-5 to TRBJ2-5, with D perhaps TRBD1 (6 bases). From germline, CDR1 is MNHEY and CDR2 SVGAGI. The CDR3 is 13 residues long. V lost 6 bases, J lost 2 bases, and 10 bases lay in between.

The rearrangement joins TRBV16 to TRBJ2-1; 11 bases fit TRBD2. Germline V gives CDR1 KGHSY, CDR2 FQNENV. The V and J ends lost 3 bases and 9 bases, in that order; junction bases with no gene match: 7. This CDR3 comprises 15 residues. The CDR3 DNA reads as TGTGCCAGCAGCCAGCTTAGCGGGAGGGCCGCTGAGCAGTTCTTC. Translated: CASSQLSGRAAEQFF.

This clone was seen a handful of times. The chain joins TRBV2 to TRBJ1-1, with 7 bases aligning to TRBD1. V shed 3 bases and J 1 base; nucleotides not matched to a gene: 11. Germline values: CDR1 SNHLY, CDR2 FYNNEI. The CDR3 covers 17 residues. CDR3 in amino acids: CASSETPDRRWNTEAFF. In DNA form, the CDR3 reads TGTGCCAGCAGTGAGACACCGGACAGGCGGTGGAACACTGAAGCTTTCTTT.

J is TRBJ1-4 and V is TRBV19, with 7 bases matching TRBD1. The V gene end was trimmed by 6 bases and the J gene end by 5 bases; junction bases not matched to a gene: 15. Germline assignment: CDR1 LNHDA and CDR2 SQIVND (reference sequence). The CDR3 is made up of 17 amino acids. The CDR3 nucleotides read TGTGCCAGTAGACGGCGACGGACAGGCCACGGGAATGAAAAACTGTTTTTT. Translating it yields CASRRRRTGHGNEKLFF.

The rearrangement links TRBV28 to TRBJ1-2; D unclear. V was shortened by 5 bases and J by 8 bases, with 12 bases between the two germline ends. CDR1 is MDHEN and CDR2 is SYDVKM in the germline V gene. This CDR3 has 12 amino acids. DNA of the CDR3: TGTGCCAGCAGTGCCTCCCCTGTGGGCTACACCTTC. Protein product: CASSASPVGYTF.

J is TRBJ2-7 and V is TRBV7-2, with D maybe TRBD2 (6 bases). Germline CDR1 SGHTA, CDR2 FQGNSA. The CDR3 totals 12 residues. Trimming stripped 5 bases from V and 12 bases from J, with 17 bases between. The CDR3: CASSLSGGTGYF. DNA for the CDR3: TGTGCCAGCAGCCTCTCTGGCGGGACCGGGTACTTC. Looking up the rest from reference TRBV7-2 and TRBJ2-7 gives the full variable domain: GAGVSQSPSNKVTEKGKDVELRCDPISGHTALYWYRQSLGQGLEFLIYFQGNSAPDKSGLPSDRFSAERTGGSVSTLTIQRTQQEDSAVYLCASSLSGGTGYFGPGTRLTVT.

V usage is TRBV6-1 and J usage is TRBJ2-3; D gene unclear. Germline CDR1 reads MNHNS; CDR2 reads SASEGT. Trimming cost V 5 bases and J 3 bases, with 9 bases left between them. The CDR3 length is 13 residues. The CDR3 bases are TGTGCCAGCAGTATGAAGGGAACAGATACGCAGTATTTT. It specifies CASSMKGTDTQYF.

The J gene is TRBJ2-3, the V gene TRBV5-1, with D maybe TRBD2 (6 bases). Germline-derived CDR1 and CDR2 are SGHRS and YFSETQ. V was pared by 5 bases and J by 0 bases, with 10 bases between. The length of the CDR3 is 14 residues. CDR3 region: CASRASASTDTQYF. The CDR3 bases are TGCGCCAGCAGGGCTAGCGCTAGCACAGATACGCAGTATTTT.

The V and J genes are TRBV2 and TRBJ2-2; 9 positions agree with TRBD1. This CDR3 comprises 14 residues. The junction had 0 bases not matched to a gene; V was cut back by 6 bases and J by 1 base. Germline V gene data show CDR1 as SNHLY and CDR2 as FYNNEI. The CDR3 here is CASRGQGNTGELFF. DNA for the CDR3: TGTGCCAGCAGGGGACAGGGGAACACCGGGGAGCTGTTTTTT.

The chain has TRBV19 and TRBJ2-7; TRBD1 aligns across 9 bases. With 7 bases clipped from V and 5 bases from J, the junction kept 6 bases outside the gene matches. The germline V gene encodes CDR1 LNHDA and CDR2 SQIVND (reference sequence). The CDR3 consists of 13 residues. CDR3 in DNA: TGTGCCAGTAAAGGGACAGGGCGACACGAGCAGTACTTC. Its translation is CASKGTGRHEQYF.

A single count supports this clone. V and J are TRBV5-1 and TRBJ2-1; D uncertain. Germline V gives CDR1 SGHRS, CDR2 YFSETQ. Trimming removed 4 bases at V and 1 base at J, with 12 bases between. This CDR3 is built from 15 residues. In DNA form, the CDR3 reads TGCGCCAGCAGCCCGACGAAGGCTTCCTACAATGAGCAGTTCTTC. Its protein product is CASSPTKASYNEQFF.

In this sample, this clone turned up once. The chain has TRBV2 and TRBJ1-2, with D perhaps matching TRBD1 (5 bases). CDR3 length: 13 residues. The V end was cut by 5 bases, the J end by 7 bases, with 14 bases between. The germline V gene has CDR1 SNHLY and CDR2 FYNNEI. CDR3 loop: CASSNEGPGGYTF. The CDR3 DNA reads TGTGCCAGCAGTAACGAGGGGCCGGGTGGCTACACCTTC. Filled out from reference TRBV2 and TRBJ1-2, the complete variable domain reads EPEVTQTPSHQVTQMGQEVILRCVPISNHLYFYWYRQILGQKVEFLVSFYNNEISEKSEIFDDQFSVERPDGSNFTLKIRSTKLEDSAMYFCASSNEGPGGYTFGSGTRLTVV.

The chain uses TRBV28 and TRBJ2-1, with 8 bases matching TRBD2. Germline V CDR1 and CDR2: MDHEN, SYDVKM. The ends lost 6 bases at V and 9 bases at J; junction bases unmatched: 16. This CDR3 comprises 16 residues. The CDR3 is CASRSGPGLVLGEQFF. In DNA, the CDR3 is TGTGCCAGCAGGAGTGGCCCGGGACTAGTTTTGGGTGAGCAGTTCTTC.

The rearrangement uses TRBV19 and TRBJ1-5; D gene uncertain. The CDR3 extends over 13 amino acids. Per the germline V gene, CDR1 is LNHDA and CDR2 is SQIVND (reference sequence). With 4 bases removed from V and 6 bases from J, the gap between germline ends came to 10 bases. Here the CDR3 DNA reads TGTGCCAGTAGTAATTTGGGAGGTCAGCCCCAGCATTTT. Its translation: CASSNLGGQPQHF.

A note on this clone: One end of the junction does not line up with germline, which may come from a read error. The chain is built from TRBV5-1 and TRBJ2-7; no clear D. The CDR3 has 12 amino acids. Germline CDR1 is SGHRS and CDR2 is YFSETQ. The CDR3 nucleotides are TGCGCCAGCAGATTGGATTCCTACGAGCAGTACTTC. It yields the protein CASRLDSYEQYF.

The CDR3 is CASSRGGHSGNTIYF. In DNA form, the CDR3 reads TGTGCCAGCAGCCGAGGGGGCCACTCTGGAAACACCATATATTTT. The chain links TRBV6-6 to TRBJ1-3; 7 bases fit TRBD1. This CDR3 comprises 15 residues. Germline CDR1 is MNHNY and CDR2 is SVGAGI (reference sequence). Losses at the gene ends were 6 bases for V and 0 bases for J; bases not matched to a gene: 5.

In its sample, this clone was seen once. The chain joins TRBV19 to TRBJ1-5; 8 bases are shared with TRBD1. This CDR3 has 15 amino acids. J was trimmed by 4 bases and V by 7 bases; bases with no gene match: 9. Germline values: CDR1 LNHDA, CDR2 SQIVND (reference sequence). CDR3 nucleotide sequence: TGTGCCAGTACTACCTGGACAGGGTGGAATCAGCCCCAGCATTTT. It is translated as CASTTWTGWNQPQHF.

The chain is built from TRBV6-1 and TRBJ1-6; D is possibly TRBD1 (5 bases). Per the germline V gene, CDR1 is MNHNS and CDR2 is SASEGT. CDR3 length: 11 amino acids. V was clipped by 10 bases and J by 10 bases, with 11 bases between them. CDR3 residues: CATSGRSPLHF. The CDR3 DNA follows: TGTGCCACTTCAGGGAGGTCACCCCTCCACTTT.

The chain uses TRBV7-2 and TRBJ1-3, with D possibly matching TRBD1 (5 bases). This CDR3 has 17 residues. Trimming took off 2 bases at V and 0 bases at J, with 14 bases between the two ends. Germline V gives CDR1 SGHTA, CDR2 FQGNSA. CDR3: CASSLSGLKSSGNTIYF. CDR3 bases: TGTGCCAGCAGCTTATCAGGGCTGAAGAGCTCTGGAAACACCATATATTTT.

The chain joins TRBV13 to TRBJ1-4; 9 bases line up with TRBD1. CDR1 is PRHDT, CDR2 FYEKMQ, per germline (reference sequence). The CDR3 sequence is 14 residues long. The trim removed 2 bases at V and 6 bases at J, leaving 1 base unmatched. The CDR3 here is CASSLNRGHEKLFF. For the CDR3, the DNA is TGTGCCAGCAGCTTAAACAGGGGGCATGAAAAACTGTTTTTT.